A single T cell receptor beta chain is shown here with its context. Its antigen is unidentified. The data were obtained in a study of beta chain features in type 1 diabetes. Study summary: Cell yields, gender and age were comparable in patients and healthy donors.

Expressed TCRB transcripts were sequenced because the isolated RNA had all been reverse transcribed beforehand. Measured with immunoSEQ multiplex PCR; TCRdb has only the in-frame clones, and not every one. The profile covers fewer than 900,000 clones, with 15% to 20% appearing a single time and around 0.02% taken by the ten largest. Overall study results and limits: Across patients, naive, central memory and Treg TCRB repertoires exhibited apparently greater similarity than was observed across healthy donors.

CD4+ naive, central memory, regulatory and stem cell-like memory subsets were isolated by sorting on CD45RO/CCR7/CD25/CD127/CD95/CD27. V was clipped by 5 bases and J by 7 bases, with 11 bases between them. The CDR3 extends over 13 amino acids. Germline V lookup: CDR1 SGHTA, CDR2 FQGTGA. The receptor comes from a woman in her late teens or twenties in good health. The chain is built from TRBV7-3 and TRBJ2-2, with D perhaps matching TRBD2 (5 bases). The specimen was naive CD4+ T cells from blood. CDR3 amino acids: CASSLAARGELFF. CDR3 coding DNA: TGTGCCAGCAGCCTAGCCGCTCGCGGGGAGCTGTTTTTT.